These 25 T cell receptor beta chains originate from one sample sequenced in a study of blood T cell repertoires in COVID-19. Only in-frame clones appear in the TCRdb table, and some are missing; sequencing was by immunoSEQ multiplex PCR. The sample holds tens of thousands of clones, approximately 81% seen once. Input material: peripheral blood. Receptors originate from a woman of 80 years or more with active or convalescent COVID-19.

The V and J genes are TRBV6-6 and TRBJ2-2; 7 bases map to TRBD2. This CDR3 has 15 amino acids. Losses at the gene ends were 5 bases for V and 2 bases for J; bases not matched to a gene: 5. Germline V gives CDR1 MNHNY, CDR2 SVGAGI (reference sequence). CDR3 sequence (DNA): TGTGCCAGCAGTACGTGGGAGGGAAACACCGGGGAGCTGTTTTTT. Amino acids: CASSTWEGNTGELFF.

J is TRBJ2-5 and V is TRBV28, with D possibly matching TRBD1 (6 bases). The germline CDR1 and CDR2 sequences are MDHEN and SYDVKM. The CDR3 runs to 13 residues. The V end was cut by 8 bases, the J end by 1 base, with 11 bases between. The CDR3 coding sequence is TGTGCCAGCGAAGGGGGAGTCCAAGAGACCCAGTACTTC. Translated, it gives CASEGGVQETQYF.

The gene calls are TRBV5-1 and TRBJ2-5; 7 bases match TRBD1. V lost 4 bases, J lost 5 bases, and 11 bases stayed unmatched. Germline CDR1 SGHRS, CDR2 YFSETQ. The CDR3 runs to 15 residues. This chain's CDR3 is CASSRTPTGLETQYF. CDR3 DNA: TGCGCCAGCAGCCGGACCCCGACAGGGCTGGAGACCCAGTACTTC.

The rearrangement uses TRBV18 and TRBJ1-3; D remains unclear. V dropped 3 bases and J dropped 0 bases, with 9 bases sitting between them. This CDR3 has 15 amino acids. The germline V gene encodes CDR1 KGHSH and CDR2 LQKENI. CDR3 in DNA: TGTGCCAGCTCACCTGTGACATTCTCTGGAAACACCATATATTTT. Its protein product is CASSPVTFSGNTIYF.

The chain links TRBV19 to TRBJ1-3, with D perhaps matching TRBD1 (6 bases). CDR3 length equals 15 residues. Germline CDR1 LNHDA, CDR2 SQIVND (reference sequence). V was trimmed by 8 bases and J by 0 bases, leaving 14 bases between them. The CDR3 loop reads CASERGSFSGNTIYF. The CDR3 DNA follows: TGTGCCAGTGAAAGGGGGTCGTTCTCTGGAAACACCATATATTTT.

The J gene is TRBJ2-2, the V gene TRBV7-2; possible D gene TRBD2, 6 bases. The V gene lost 2 bases and the J gene lost 7 bases, with 14 bases spanning the gap. This CDR3 spans 15 amino acids. Germline CDR1 SGHTA, CDR2 FQGNSA. The CDR3 DNA is TGTGCCAGCAGCTTACCTAGCGAGGGGATCGGGGAGCTGTTTTTT. Translation: CASSLPSEGIGELFF.

The chain has TRBV4-1 and TRBJ1-2; D uncertain. With 1 base removed from V and 3 bases from J, the gap between germline ends came to 12 bases. This CDR3 region has 15 residues. Germline V lookup: CDR1 MGHRA, CDR2 YSYEKL. CDR3 in DNA: TGCGCCAGCAGCCAAGCCCCAGGAGGAGACTATGGCTACACCTTC. This translates into CASSQAPGGDYGYTF.

This chain uses TRBV28 with TRBJ2-1; TRBD1 aligns across 12 bases. CDR1 and CDR2 from the germline V gene are MDHEN and SYDVKM. V trimming: 7 bases; J trimming: 9 bases; junction bases outside the gene matches: 10. There are 15 residues in the CDR3. CDR3 region: CASTILGTGGGEQFF. The CDR3 nucleotides read TGTGCCAGCACCATCCTAGGGACAGGGGGCGGTGAGCAGTTCTTC.

The rearrangement uses TRBV30 and TRBJ1-3; 10 bases map to TRBD1. The V and J ends lost 3 bases and 1 base, in that order; junction bases with no gene match: 3. Germline V gives CDR1 GTSNPN, CDR2 SVGIG (reference sequence). This CDR3 contains 15 residues. Written as DNA, the CDR3 is TGTGCCTGGAGGAGACAGGGGGCGTCTGGAAACACCATATATTTT. This encodes CAWRRQGASGNTIYF.

This clone turned up a few times. J is TRBJ2-3 and V is TRBV2; 11 nucleotides agree with TRBD2. V shed 3 bases, J shed 6 bases, and the junction held 5 bases outside the gene matches. Germline CDR1 is SNHLY and CDR2 is FYNNEI. The CDR3 runs 15 residues. The DNA of the CDR3 is TGTGCCAGCAGTGACAGGGCTAGCGGGAGGGATACGCAGTATTTT. Translated, it gives CASSDRASGRDTQYF.

The DNA for the CDR3 is TGTGCCAGCAGTTATTTTCTACTGGCCCGTGGTCTAGCGGGAGTCTACGAGCAGTACTTC. This translates into CASSYFLLARGLAGVYEQYF. The gene calls are TRBV6-2 or TRBV6-3 and TRBJ2-7; the match to TRBD2 covers 10 bases. Germline V CDR1 and CDR2: MNHEY, SVGEGT. Germline trimming cut 3 bases from V and 3 bases from J; bases unmatched to any gene: 20. The CDR3 consists of 20 residues.

This chain connects TRBV4-1 to TRBJ2-5; TRBD2 agrees at 14 bases. This CDR3 region has 20 residues. In germline, CDR1 is MGHRA, CDR2 YSYEKL. J was trimmed by 0 bases and V by 4 bases; bases with no gene match: 13. CDR3 nucleotide sequence: TGCGCCAGCAGCCGAGGGAAAGGGGGACTAGCGGGGGCCAACCAAGAGACCCAGTACTTC. The encoded protein is CASSRGKGGLAGANQETQYF.

The rearrangement joins TRBV6-5 to TRBJ2-2; 8 bases fit TRBD2. Trimming removed 6 bases from V and 5 bases from J; junction bases left unmatched: 8. The germline V gene encodes CDR1 MNHEY and CDR2 SVGAGI. This CDR3 contains 15 residues. CDR3 amino acids: CASRHRAGDTGELFF. The CDR3 nucleotides read TGTGCCAGCAGGCATCGAGCGGGAGATACCGGGGAGCTGTTTTTT.

This chain joins TRBV1 and TRBJ1-1. TRBV1 has pseudogene status. The CDR3 is made up of 13 amino acids. The CDR3 bases are TGCACCAGCAGCCAAGGCAGGGAGGATGAAGCTTTCTTT. This encodes CTSSQGREDEAFF.

This chain joins TRBV6-2 or TRBV6-3 and TRBJ2-7; 10 nucleotides line up with TRBD1. The CDR3 sequence is 15 residues long. Germline V gives CDR1 MNHEY, CDR2 SVGEGT. V lost 5 bases, J lost 4 bases, and 8 bases stayed unmatched. The CDR3 bases are TGTGCCAGCAGTCGCCCCAGGGACAGGGGTTACGAGCAGTACTTC. The encoded protein is CASSRPRDRGYEQYF.

This rearrangement joins TRBV19 to TRBJ1-4; 8 nucleotides agree with TRBD1. V lost 9 bases to trimming and J lost 4 bases; unmatched junction nucleotides: 1. Germline lookup yields CDR1 LNHDA and CDR2 SQIVND (reference sequence). The CDR3 contains 12 residues. Here the CDR3 reads CASGQGNEKLFF. The DNA for the CDR3 is TGTGCCAGCGGACAGGGTAATGAAAAACTGTTTTTT.

The V and J genes are TRBV28 and TRBJ1-5; no reliable D call. Trimming shortened V by 3 bases and J by 2 bases, and 11 bases separated the two germline ends. Germline V gene lookup returns CDR1 MDHEN and CDR2 SYDVKM. CDR3 length: 15 residues. In DNA form, the CDR3 reads TGTGCCAGCAGTTTCCCCGGGAATGGCAATCAGCCCCAGCATTTT. Translation gives CASSFPGNGNQPQHF.

This sequence joins TRBV5-4 and TRBJ2-7; TRBD1 is a possible D gene (6 bases). The CDR3 sequence is 15 residues long. CDR1 is SGHNT, CDR2 YYREEE, per germline (reference sequence). V lost 3 bases and J lost 3, with 16 bases in between. The CDR3 protein is CASSSTGGGDYEQYF. CDR3 in DNA: TGTGCCAGCAGCTCGACAGGTGGGGGAGACTACGAGCAGTACTTC.

The rearrangement links TRBV5-1 to TRBJ2-5; D perhaps matches TRBD2 (5 bases). Germline V gene lookup returns CDR1 SGHRS and CDR2 YFSETQ. V was trimmed by 4 bases and J by 4 bases, leaving 11 bases between them. CDR3 size: 13 residues. Here the CDR3 reads CASSGREGETQYF. The CDR3 nucleotides read TGCGCCAGCAGCGGCCGGGAAGGAGAGACCCAGTACTTC.

The chain employs TRBV6-5 and TRBJ2-7; TRBD2 aligns across 10 bases. This CDR3 has 15 amino acids. Trimming took 2 bases from V and 0 from J; bases not matched to a gene: 1. Germline V gene sequence: CDR1 MNHEY, CDR2 SVGAGI. CDR3 nucleotide sequence: TGTGCCAGCAGTTACACTAGCGGGATCTCCTACGAGCAGTACTTC. This translates into CASSYTSGISYEQYF.

This chain uses TRBV5-1 with TRBJ2-7, with D possibly matching TRBD1 (6 bases). The germline gives CDR1 SGHRS, CDR2 YFSETQ. This CDR3 spans 13 amino acids. V was trimmed by 0 bases and J by 5 bases, leaving 9 bases between them. CDR3 bases: TGCGCCAGCAGCTTGGGGTCAGGGGACGAGCAGTACTTC. It translates to CASSLGSGDEQYF.

CDR3 region: CASSMRDTQYF. The CDR3 region has the DNA TGTGCCAGCTCGATGAGAGATACGCAGTATTTT. The chain combines TRBV18 with TRBJ2-3; no firm D call. Germline V gene lookup returns CDR1 KGHSH and CDR2 LQKENI. The V and J ends lost 6 bases and 5 bases respectively, with 6 bases between them. This CDR3 region has 11 residues.

The chain employs TRBV4-2 and TRBJ2-2; 11 nucleotides line up with TRBD2. Germline trimming cut 2 bases from V and 6 bases from J; bases unmatched to any gene: 2. The CDR3 has 15 amino acids. The germline V gene has CDR1 LGHNA and CDR2 YNFKEQ. The CDR3 here is CASSQLSGGAGELFF. CDR3 DNA: TGTGCCAGCAGCCAACTTAGCGGGGGGGCCGGGGAGCTGTTTTTT.

The V call is TRBV9, the J call TRBJ2-7; 7 bases are shared with TRBD2. The germline V gene encodes CDR1 SGDLS and CDR2 YYNGEE. V shed 3 bases and J 1 base; nucleotides not matched to a gene: 7. The CDR3 extends over 15 amino acids. The CDR3 loop is CASSEGWGGSYEQYF. For the CDR3, the DNA is TGTGCCAGCAGCGAAGGGTGGGGGGGTTCCTACGAGCAGTACTTC. The full variable domain, completed using reference TRBV9 and TRBJ2-7, is DSGVTQTPKHLITATGQRVTLRCSPRSGDLSVYWYQQSLDQGLQFLIQYYNGEERAKGNILERFSAQQFPDLHSELNLSSLELGDSALYFCASSEGWGGSYEQYFGPGTRLTVT.

V is TRBV6-4 and J is TRBJ2-7; 9 nucleotides match TRBD1. From germline, CDR1 is MRHNA and CDR2 SNTAGT. The CDR3 contains 13 residues. The V and J ends lost 5 bases and 5 bases, in that order; junction bases with no gene match: 4. CDR3 amino acids: CASSTGTGNEQYF. The DNA for the CDR3 is TGTGCCAGCAGTACCGGGACAGGGAACGAGCAGTACTTC.